This paragraph reports one T cell receptor (beta chain). In the same sample, other DNA sequences code for this CDR3. Researchers sorted participants into cohorts using their self-reported clinical history. In Cohort 3, a recovered donor had either two negative PCRs, clearance, or symptom resolution. The data are from a study of blood T cell repertoires in COVID-19. Study-level information: Sources were T cells, B-cell-depleted T cells, or PBMCs; the material itself was cDNA or gDNA.

Authors' methods: Estimation of nucleated cell counts was performed using reference gene primer amplification. Profiling relied on immunoSEQ multiplex PCR, and the TCRdb table lists in-frame clones only, not all of them. V, J and clone size are those of that table, while D and trimming were read from the DNA. The repertoire consists of 300,000 to 350,000 clones, with about nine tenths occurring once and the leading ten covering 8.9%. This CDR3 is 12 amino acids long. Trimming took 1 base from V and 7 from J; bases not matched to a gene: 0. The TCR originated in a woman under 30 who had recovered from COVID-19. Sequences were obtained from PBMCs or T cells enriched from blood (not recorded which). The chain uses TRBV12-3 or TRBV12-4 and TRBJ1-2, with 7 bases aligning to TRBD1. The CDR3 DNA reads as TGTGCCAGCAGTTTAGGACAGGGTGGCTACACCTTC. This translates into CASSLGQGGYTF.